The clone carrying this T cell receptor beta chain was picked up one time. This sample is part of a study of identical twins. TCRdb re-analysed the 5' RACE reads in MiXCR, keeping a single row per CDR3 protein. This sample has around 690,000 distinct CDR3 sequences, with 21% found just once. This CDR3 spans 15 amino acids. Germline V CDR1 and CDR2: LGHNA, YNFKEQ. V shed 4 bases and J shed 0 bases, with 13 bases lying between them. These data were also filed under a second study, of T cells expressing NK-cell markers. Turning to that study: It was sorted CD3+CD56-NKG2C+, CD3+CD56+NKG2C- and CD3+CD56+NKG2C+ T cells that provided the TCR beta repertoires. Serological testing identified most of the eight sequenced donors as HCMV-seropositive and one as seronegative.

Sequencing was carried out using PBMCs. V usage is TRBV4-2 and J usage is TRBJ2-7; tentative D call: TRBD2 (6 bases). The clonotype was recovered from a woman aged 18-30 years in good health. The CDR3 loop is CASSRVAVSSYEQYF. CDR3 sequence (DNA): TGTGCCAGCAGCCGAGTAGCGGTTAGCTCCTACGAGCAGTACTTC.